A single sample gave rise to the 30 T cell receptor beta chains below, sequenced in a study of monozygotic twins with inflammatory bowel disease. TCRdb re-called the 5' RACE reads; every CDR3 protein appears as one record, without DNA. The sample features 400,000 or so distinct CDR3 sequences, with 2% to 3% in its top ten. The sequencing sample was made of blood. The receptors derive from a human donor with ulcerative colitis or Crohn's disease, or a healthy co-twin of an affected twin (not recorded which).

The chain has TRBV18 and TRBJ1-1. Germline CDR1 reads KGHSH; CDR2 reads LQKENI. There are 13 residues in the CDR3. This CDR3 reads CASSPPLRLEAFF. Filled out from reference TRBV18 and TRBJ1-1, the complete variable domain reads NAGVMQNPRHLVRRRGQEARLRCSPMKGHSHVYWYRQLPEEGLKFMVYLQKENIIDESGMPKERFSAEFPKEGPSILRIQQVVRGDSAAYFCASSPPLRLEAFFGQGTRLTVV.

The rearrangement uses TRBV3-1 and TRBJ1-5; TCRdb returns TRBD1, unconfirmable since there is no DNA. CDR1 LGHDT and CDR2 YNNKEL come from the germline V gene (reference sequence). This CDR3 is built from 12 residues. CDR3 sequence reads: CASSSQQGPQHF.

This chain connects TRBV5-8 to TRBJ2-5. Germline lookup yields CDR1 SGHTS and CDR2 YDEGEE. The CDR3 has 12 residues. CDR3: CASSLYSETQYF.

The rearrangement links TRBV4-1 to TRBJ2-7; checking the TCRdb D call of TRBD1 is not possible without DNA. The germline V gene encodes CDR1 MGHRA and CDR2 YSYEKL. The CDR3 is 16 amino acids. This CDR3 is CASSQDRDRGVYEQYF.

V is TRBV10-3 and J is TRBJ2-7; TCRdb's D call, TRBD1, is unchecked because there is no DNA. The germline gives CDR1 ENHRY, CDR2 SYGVKD. CDR3 length: 11 residues. CDR3: CASLGQNEQYF.

The V and J genes are TRBV5-5 and TRBJ2-1. CDR3 size: 15 residues. Looked up from germline, CDR1 is SGHKS and CDR2 is YYEKEE (reference sequence). CDR3 loop: CASSLDILLKDEQFF.

The chain has TRBV5-1 and TRBJ2-2; TCRdb reports TRBD2, a call that lacks DNA to check it against. The CDR3 has 15 amino acids. From germline, CDR1 is SGHRS and CDR2 YFSETQ. This CDR3 reads CASSLGLANTGELFF.

V gene TRBV7-9 combines with J gene TRBJ1-2; the TRBD1 assignment by TCRdb is unverifiable without DNA. CDR1 is SEHNR and CDR2 is FQNEAQ in the germline V gene (reference sequence). There are 16 residues in the CDR3. This CDR3 reads CASSLVWDRGDYGYTF.

This chain joins TRBV20-1 and TRBJ2-1; TCRdb reports TRBD1, a call that lacks DNA to check it against. Germline CDR1 DFQATT, CDR2 SNEGSKA (reference sequence). The CDR3 extends over 14 amino acids. CDR3 sequence reads: CSAPDRGGVNEQFF.

The rearrangement joins TRBV15 to TRBJ2-1. The CDR3 sequence is 11 residues long. The germline V gene has CDR1 LNHNV and CDR2 YYDKDF (reference sequence). CDR3: CATSDLGEQFF.

The CDR3: CASSENGYGYTF. The chain employs TRBV28 and TRBJ1-2. There are 12 residues in the CDR3. Per the germline V gene, CDR1 is MDHEN and CDR2 is SYDVKM.

The chain joins TRBV14 to TRBJ2-5. CDR3 size: 11 residues. CDR1 is SGHDN and CDR2 is FVKESK in the germline V gene. CDR3 sequence reads: CASSQFGTQYF.

This chain connects TRBV5-1 to TRBJ1-4; TCRdb calls TRBD1, which cannot be checked without DNA. The CDR3 covers 14 residues. CDR1 is SGHRS and CDR2 is YFSETQ in the germline V gene. The CDR3 reads CASSGGLEGEKLFF.

The genes are TRBV5-1 and TRBJ1-1; the TRBD1 assignment by TCRdb is unverifiable without DNA. CDR3 size: 14 residues. Germline V CDR1 and CDR2: SGHRS, YFSETQ. The CDR3 sequence is CASSRGTGVVEAFF.

The chain combines TRBV30 with TRBJ2-5. The germline V gene has CDR1 GTSNPN and CDR2 SVGIG (reference sequence). The CDR3 is 12 amino acids. The CDR3 loop is CAWSASQETQYF.

The chain carries TRBV20-1 and TRBJ1-1; without DNA, the TCRdb call of TRBD1 cannot be checked. The germline V gene encodes CDR1 DFQATT and CDR2 SNEGSKA (reference sequence). The CDR3 spans 17 residues. CDR3 sequence reads: CSASGGRGQGTDTEAFF.

This chain uses TRBV27 with TRBJ1-5; TCRdb designates TRBD1, a call that cannot be tested without DNA. The germline CDR1 and CDR2 sequences are MNHEY and SMNVEV (reference sequence). The CDR3 runs 17 residues. The chain's CDR3 is CASSLGGAAFSNQPQHF.

The gene calls are TRBV28 and TRBJ2-7. CDR3 size: 14 residues. Per the germline V gene, CDR1 is MDHEN and CDR2 is SYDVKM. CDR3: CASGQRGRAYEQYF. Combining the CDR3 with reference TRBV28 and TRBJ2-7 gives the whole variable domain DVKVTQSSRYLVKRTGEKVFLECVQDMDHENMFWYRQDPGLGLRLIYFSYDVKMKEKGDIPEGYSVSREKKERFSLILESASTNQTSMYLCASGQRGRAYEQYFGPGTRLTVT.

The chain links TRBV5-1 to TRBJ1-1. Germline CDR1 SGHRS, CDR2 YFSETQ. CDR3 length: 15 amino acids. The CDR3 protein is CASSLAGSMNTEAFF.

The genes are TRBV29-1 and TRBJ2-1; the TRBD2 assignment by TCRdb is unverifiable without DNA. Germline V gives CDR1 SQVTM, CDR2 ANQGSEA. The CDR3 loop spans 11 amino acids. This CDR3 is CSVRLAGEQFF.

This chain uses TRBV29-1 with TRBJ2-7; TCRdb calls TRBD1, which cannot be checked without DNA. The CDR3 has 11 residues. Germline CDR1 is SQVTM and CDR2 is ANQGSEA. The CDR3 reads CSVIREYEQYF.

This chain connects TRBV11-1 to TRBJ1-1. CDR1 is SGHAT, CDR2 FQDESV, per germline (reference sequence). The CDR3 loop spans 14 amino acids. CDR3 in amino acids: CASSFQLQGSEAFF.

This rearrangement joins TRBV7-9 to TRBJ2-7. Germline V gene data show CDR1 as SEHNR and CDR2 as FQNEAQ (reference sequence). CDR3 length: 12 residues. This chain's CDR3 is CASGLAAYEQYF.

The chain employs TRBV18 and TRBJ1-5. Germline CDR1 is KGHSH and CDR2 is LQKENI. The CDR3 consists of 13 residues. The CDR3 sequence is CASSLWGNQPQHF.

The V call is TRBV4-1, the J call TRBJ2-7. Germline CDR1 is MGHRA and CDR2 is YSYEKL. The CDR3 consists of 13 residues. CDR3 sequence reads: CASSQALVYEQYF.

V is TRBV3-1 and J is TRBJ1-1. CDR1 and CDR2 from the germline V gene are LGHDT and YNNKEL (reference sequence). This CDR3 has 15 amino acids. CDR3 loop: CASSQDRNRDTEAFF.

The chain carries TRBV5-1 and TRBJ2-7. Germline V lookup: CDR1 SGHRS, CDR2 YFSETQ. The CDR3 sequence is 14 residues long. The CDR3 protein is CASSLDGVSYEQYF.

The chain has TRBV11-2 and TRBJ1-6. This CDR3 has 12 residues. Germline-derived CDR1 and CDR2 are SGHAT and FQNNGV. CDR3 region: CASSPPVGPLHF.

The V gene is TRBV20-1, the J gene TRBJ2-3; the TCRdb D gene call, TRBD2, has no DNA to confirm it. This CDR3 region has 16 residues. CDR1 is DFQATT and CDR2 is SNEGSKA in the germline V gene (reference sequence). The chain's CDR3 is CSARGVAGGSTDTQYF.

V gene TRBV7-9 combines with J gene TRBJ2-5; TCRdb gives TRBD2 as the D gene, but with no DNA this cannot be confirmed. The V gene's germline CDR1 is SEHNR and CDR2 FQNEAQ (reference sequence). The length of the CDR3 is 16 residues. The CDR3 is CASSSRDYGAQETQYF. The full variable domain, in which reference TRBV7-9 and TRBJ2-5 provide the parts outside the CDR3, is DTGVSQNPRHKITKRGQNVTFRCDPISEHNRLYWYRQTLGQGPEFLTYFQNEAQLEKSRLLSDRFSAERPKGSFSTLEIQRTEQGDSAMYLCASSSRDYGAQETQYFGPGTRLLVL.